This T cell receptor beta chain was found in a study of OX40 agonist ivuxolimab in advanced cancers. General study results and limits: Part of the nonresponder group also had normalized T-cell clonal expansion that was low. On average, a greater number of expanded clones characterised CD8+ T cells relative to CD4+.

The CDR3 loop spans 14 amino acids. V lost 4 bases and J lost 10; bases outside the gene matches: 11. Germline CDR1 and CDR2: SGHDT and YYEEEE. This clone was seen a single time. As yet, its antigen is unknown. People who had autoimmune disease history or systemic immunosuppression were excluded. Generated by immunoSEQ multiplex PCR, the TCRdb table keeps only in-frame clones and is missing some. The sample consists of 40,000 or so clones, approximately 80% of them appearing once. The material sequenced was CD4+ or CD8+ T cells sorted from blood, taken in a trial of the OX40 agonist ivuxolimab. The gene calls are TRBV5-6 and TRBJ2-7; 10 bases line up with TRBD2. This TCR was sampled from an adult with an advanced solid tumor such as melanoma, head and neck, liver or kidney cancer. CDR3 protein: CASSKTSGPDIQYF. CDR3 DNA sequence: TGTGCCAGCAGCAAGACTAGCGGGCCAGACATACAGTACTTC.